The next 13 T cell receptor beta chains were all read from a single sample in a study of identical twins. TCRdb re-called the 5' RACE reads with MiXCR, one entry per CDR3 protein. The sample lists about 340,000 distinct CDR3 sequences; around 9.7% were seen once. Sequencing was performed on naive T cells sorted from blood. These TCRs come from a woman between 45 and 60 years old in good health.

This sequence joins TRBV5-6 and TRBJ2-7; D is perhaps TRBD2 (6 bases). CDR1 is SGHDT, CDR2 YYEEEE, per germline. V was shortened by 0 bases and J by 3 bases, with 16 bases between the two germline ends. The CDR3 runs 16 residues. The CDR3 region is CASSLEGTGLGYEQYF. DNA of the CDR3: TGTGCCAGCAGCTTGGAAGGTACGGGACTGGGCTACGAGCAGTACTTC.

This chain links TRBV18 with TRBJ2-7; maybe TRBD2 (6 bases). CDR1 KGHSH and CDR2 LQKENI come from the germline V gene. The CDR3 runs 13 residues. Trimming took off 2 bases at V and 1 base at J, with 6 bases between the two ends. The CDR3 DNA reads TGTGCCAGCTCACCAGCGGGGTCCTACGAGCAGTACGTC. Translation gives CASSPAGSYEQYV.

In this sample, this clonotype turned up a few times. DNA of the CDR3: TGTGCCAGCAGCCAAAACCTCCCCGGATTGACTGAAGCTTTCTTT. Translating it yields CASSQNLPGLTEAFF. This sequence joins TRBV3-1 and TRBJ1-1, with unresolved D. Trimming took off 2 bases at V and 5 bases at J, with 15 bases between the two ends. CDR1 and CDR2 (germline): LGHDT, YNNKEL (reference sequence). CDR3 length: 15 residues.

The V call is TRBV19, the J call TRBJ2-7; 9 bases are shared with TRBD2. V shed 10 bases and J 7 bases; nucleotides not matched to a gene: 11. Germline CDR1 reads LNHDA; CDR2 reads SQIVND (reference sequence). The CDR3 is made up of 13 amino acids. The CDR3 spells CATGAGGPGEQYF. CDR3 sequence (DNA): TGTGCCACCGGCGCGGGAGGGCCTGGTGAGCAGTACTTC.

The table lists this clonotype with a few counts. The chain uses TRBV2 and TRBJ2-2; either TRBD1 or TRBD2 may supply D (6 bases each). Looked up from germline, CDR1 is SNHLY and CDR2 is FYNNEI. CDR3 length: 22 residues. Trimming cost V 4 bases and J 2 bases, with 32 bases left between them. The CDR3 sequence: CASSVRPSVQGPLGLNTGELFF. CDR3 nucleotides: TGTGCCAGCAGTGTCCGTCCTTCAGTACAGGGTCCTTTGGGACTCAACACCGGGGAGCTGTTTTTT.

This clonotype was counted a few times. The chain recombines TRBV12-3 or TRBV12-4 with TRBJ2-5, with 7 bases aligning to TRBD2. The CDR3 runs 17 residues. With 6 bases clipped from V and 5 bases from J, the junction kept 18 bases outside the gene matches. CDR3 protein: CASSRVSAGGSVETQYF. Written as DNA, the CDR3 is TGTGCCAGCAGCCGGGTATCAGCGGGCGGGAGTGTGGAGACCCAGTACTTC.

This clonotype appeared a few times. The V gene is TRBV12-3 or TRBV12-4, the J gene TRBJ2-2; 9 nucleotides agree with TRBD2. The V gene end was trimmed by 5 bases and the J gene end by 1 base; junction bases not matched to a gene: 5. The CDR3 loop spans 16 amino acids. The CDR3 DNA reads TGTGCCAGCAGTCTTAGCGGGAGAGGGAACACCGGGGAGCTGTTTTTT. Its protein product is CASSLSGRGNTGELFF.

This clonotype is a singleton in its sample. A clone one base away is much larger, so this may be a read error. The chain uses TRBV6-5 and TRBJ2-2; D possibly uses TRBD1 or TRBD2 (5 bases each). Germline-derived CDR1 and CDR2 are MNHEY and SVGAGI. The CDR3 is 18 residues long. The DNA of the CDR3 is TGTGCCAGCAGTTACCGAATTGTGAGGGGTACCTCCACCGGGGTGCTGTTTTTT. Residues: CASSYRIVRGTSTGVLFF.

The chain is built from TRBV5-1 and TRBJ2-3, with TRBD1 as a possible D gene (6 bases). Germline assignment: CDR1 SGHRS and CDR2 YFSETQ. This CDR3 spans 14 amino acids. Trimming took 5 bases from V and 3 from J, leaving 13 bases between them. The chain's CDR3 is CASSWGRVTDTQYF. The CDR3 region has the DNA TGCGCCAGCAGTTGGGGGCGAGTAACAGATACGCAGTATTTT.

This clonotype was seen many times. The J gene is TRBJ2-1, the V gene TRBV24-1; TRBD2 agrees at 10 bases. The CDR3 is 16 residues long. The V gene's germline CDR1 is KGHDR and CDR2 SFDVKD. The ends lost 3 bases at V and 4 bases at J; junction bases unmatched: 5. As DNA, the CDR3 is TGTGCCACCAGTGATAAAATAGCGGGAGGTTACAATGAGCAGTTCTTC. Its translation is CATSDKIAGGYNEQFF.

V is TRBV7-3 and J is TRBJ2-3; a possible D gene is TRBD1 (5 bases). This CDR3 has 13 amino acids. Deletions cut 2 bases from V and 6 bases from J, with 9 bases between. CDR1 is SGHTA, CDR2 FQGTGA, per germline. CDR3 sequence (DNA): TGTGCCAGCAGCTTACAGGGTGGCGATACGCAGTATTTT. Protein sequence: CASSLQGGDTQYF.

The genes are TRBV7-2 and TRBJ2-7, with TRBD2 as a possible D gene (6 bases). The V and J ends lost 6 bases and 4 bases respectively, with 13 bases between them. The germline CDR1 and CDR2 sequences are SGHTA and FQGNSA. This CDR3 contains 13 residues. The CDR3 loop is CASRLLRGYEQYF. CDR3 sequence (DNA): TGTGCCAGCAGACTGCTCCGGGGGTACGAGCAGTACTTC.

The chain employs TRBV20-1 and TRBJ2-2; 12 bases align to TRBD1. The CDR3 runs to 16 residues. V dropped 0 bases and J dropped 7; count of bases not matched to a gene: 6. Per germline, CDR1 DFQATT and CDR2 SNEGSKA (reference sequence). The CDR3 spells CSARDPGQGASGELFF. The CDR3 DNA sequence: TGCAGTGCTAGAGACCCGGGACAGGGGGCGAGCGGGGAGCTGTTTTTT.